A selection of T cell receptor beta chains follows, all from one sample in a study of neurological immune-mediated disorders. TCRdb reprocessed the 5' RACE reads via MiXCR and lists one record per CDR3 protein. The sample holds about 50,000 distinct CDR3 sequences; around 2% are singletons and the top ten take under 2.5%. Sequences were obtained from PBMCs. The receptors come from a woman aged 35 to 49 with multiple sclerosis. Both conserved end residues are part of each CDR3. A D gene is named only where the DNA matches it firmly. A clone size is listed for some rows: how often the clone was seen (once, few, many), or a class if it is expanded.

size: many; D: .; V: TRBV20-1; J: TRBJ1-2; DNA: TGCAGTGTGCCGGGGGCAGGGAAACGCTATGGCTACACCTTC; CDR3: CSVPGAGKRYGYTF
size: many; D: .; V: TRBV20-1; J: TRBJ2-7; DNA: TGCAGTGCTTACTCCGACAGGAACTACGAGCAGTACTTC; CDR3: CSAYSDRNYEQYF
size: many; D: .; V: TRBV20-1; J: TRBJ2-7; DNA: TGCAGTGCTAGAGATGTGAAGGGTTATAGTTCGTACGAGCAGTACTTC; CDR3: CSARDVKGYSSYEQYF
size: many; D: .; V: TRBV7-9; J: TRBJ2-2; DNA: TGTGCCAGCAGCTTAGTAATCGCCGGGGAGCTGTTTTTT; CDR3: CASSLVIAGELFF
size: many; D: .; V: TRBV4-1; J: TRBJ2-7; DNA: TGCGCCAGCAGCCAAGTGGGCAGCTCCTACGAGCAGTACTTC; CDR3: CASSQVGSSYEQYF
size: many; D: TRBD2; V: TRBV7-8; J: TRBJ2-2; DNA: TGTGCCAGCAGCCGGACTAGCGGGACTAACACCGGGGAGCTGTTTTTT; CDR3: CASSRTSGTNTGELFF
size: many; D: TRBD1; V: TRBV20-1; J: TRBJ1-2; DNA: TGCAGTGCTAGAGATCAGGGGGGCGCGGGCTATGGCTACACCTTC; CDR3: CSARDQGGAGYGYTF
size: many; D: .; V: TRBV5-1; J: TRBJ1-1; DNA: TGCGCCAGCAGCTTGGGGAGGGCGTCGGGGAACACTGAAGCTTTCTTT; CDR3: CASSLGRASGNTEAFF
size: many; D: TRBD1; V: TRBV20-1; J: TRBJ1-1; DNA: TGCAGTGCGCGCGGGACAGCCAAGAACACTGAAGCTTTCTTT; CDR3: CSARGTAKNTEAFF
size: .; D: TRBD1; V: TRBV6-6; J: TRBJ1-6; DNA: TGTGCCAACAGACTACAGGGGACACACCTCCACTTT; CDR3: CANRLQGTHLHF
size: many; D: .; V: TRBV7-2; J: TRBJ1-5; DNA: TGTGCCAGCAGCTTAGATCATTATAGCAATCAGCCCCAGCATTTT; CDR3: CASSLDHYSNQPQHF
size: many; D: .; V: TRBV20-1; J: TRBJ1-4; DNA: TGCAGTGCTACGGGGGTGGATGAAAAACTGTTTTTT; CDR3: CSATGVDEKLFF
size: many; D: .; V: TRBV12-3/TRBV12-4; J: TRBJ1-1; DNA: TGTGCCAGCAGTTTAGCGGGAGGGGATGAAGCTTTCTTT; CDR3: CASSLAGGDEAFF
size: many; D: TRBD2; V: TRBV6-5; J: TRBJ2-3; DNA: TGTGCCAGCAGCTCGTATAGCGGGGGTAGCACAGATACGCAGTATTTT; CDR3: CASSSYSGGSTDTQYF
size: many; D: .; V: TRBV29-1; J: TRBJ1-1; DNA: TGCAGCGTTGAAAGGGGGGGGAACACTGAAGCTTTCTTT; CDR3: CSVERGGNTEAFF
size: many; D: TRBD1; V: TRBV20-1; J: TRBJ1-2; DNA: TGCAGTGCTAGGGATCCCGGGGACAGGCTTTTCTATGGCTACACCTTC; CDR3: CSARDPGDRLFYGYTF
size: many; D: TRBD1; V: TRBV29-1; J: TRBJ2-7; DNA: TGCAGCACCCGGGACAGAGCCTACGAGCAGTACTTC; CDR3: CSTRDRAYEQYF
size: many; D: .; V: TRBV7-9; J: TRBJ2-7; DNA: TGTGCCAGCACCCGAGAGGGAGAGCAGTACTTC; CDR3: CASTREGEQYF
size: many; D: .; V: TRBV6-5; J: TRBJ1-5; DNA: TGTGCCAGCAGTCGGGGACTTCCAGTCGGGCAGCCCCAGCATTTT; CDR3: CASSRGLPVGQPQHF
size: many; D: TRBD2; V: TRBV6-5; J: TRBJ2-3; DNA: TGTGCCAGCGGAGATAGCGGGGGGTCCACGAGGTTAGATACGCAGTATTTT; CDR3: CASGDSGGSTRLDTQYF
size: many; D: TRBD1; V: TRBV10-3; J: TRBJ2-5; DNA: TGTGCCACGAACTTGGGACAGCTCCAAGAGACCCAGTACTTC; CDR3: CATNLGQLQETQYF
size: many; D: .; V: TRBV11-2; J: TRBJ2-4; DNA: TGTGCCAGCAGCTTCTCCTTATCCGGAGTGCACTTC; CDR3: CASSFSLSGVHF
size: many; D: .; V: TRBV12-3/TRBV12-4; J: TRBJ1-4; DNA: TGTGCCAGCAGTTTAGGCCCTTGGAGGGAAAAACTGTTTTTT; CDR3: CASSLGPWREKLFF
size: many; D: TRBD1; V: TRBV18; J: TRBJ2-3; DNA: TGTGCCAGCTCACATCCGGGACAGCGAAGCACAGATACGCAGTATTTT; CDR3: CASSHPGQRSTDTQYF
size: many; D: .; V: TRBV11-2; J: TRBJ2-1; DNA: TGTGCCAGCAGCTTTGGGTTCGCCATCGACAATGAGCAGTTCTTC; CDR3: CASSFGFAIDNEQFF
size: many; D: .; V: TRBV7-8; J: TRBJ1-5; DNA: TGTGCCAGCAGCTTAGAACAGGGCCATCAGCCCCAGCATTTT; CDR3: CASSLEQGHQPQHF
size: many; D: .; V: TRBV12-3/TRBV12-4; J: TRBJ1-2; DNA: TGTGCCAGCAGTGGCCCGAACAGGGTTCGCGACTATGGCTACACCTTC; CDR3: CASSGPNRVRDYGYTF
size: many; D: .; V: TRBV12-3/TRBV12-4; J: TRBJ2-1; DNA: TGTGCCAGCAGTTTGGCCCAGGGGATGGGAGGGATCTTC; CDR3: CASSLAQGMGGIF
size: many; D: .; V: TRBV5-1; J: TRBJ1-1; DNA: TGCGCCAGCAGCGACGGGATAGAAGCTTTCTTT; CDR3: CASSDGIEAFF
size: many; D: .; V: TRBV2; J: TRBJ1-1; DNA: TGTGCCAGCAGAAGACAGGTGGGGAACACTGAAGCTTTCTTT; CDR3: CASRRQVGNTEAFF